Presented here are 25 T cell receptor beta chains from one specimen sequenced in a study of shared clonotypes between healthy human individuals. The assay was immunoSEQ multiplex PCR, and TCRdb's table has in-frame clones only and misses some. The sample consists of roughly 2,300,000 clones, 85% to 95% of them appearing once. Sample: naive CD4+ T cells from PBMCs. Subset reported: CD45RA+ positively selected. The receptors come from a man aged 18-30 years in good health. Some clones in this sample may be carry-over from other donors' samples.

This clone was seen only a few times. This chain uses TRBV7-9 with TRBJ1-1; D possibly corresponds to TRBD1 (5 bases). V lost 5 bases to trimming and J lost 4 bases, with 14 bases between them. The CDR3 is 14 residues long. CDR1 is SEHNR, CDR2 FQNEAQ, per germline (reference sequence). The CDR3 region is CASSATGGSTEAFF. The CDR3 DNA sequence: TGTGCCAGCAGCGCCACAGGAGGGAGCACTGAAGCTTTCTTT.

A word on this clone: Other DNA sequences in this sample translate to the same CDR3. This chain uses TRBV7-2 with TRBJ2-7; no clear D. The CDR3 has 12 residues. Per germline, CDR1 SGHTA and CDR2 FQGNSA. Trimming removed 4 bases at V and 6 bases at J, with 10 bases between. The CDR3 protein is CASSSDLGEQYF. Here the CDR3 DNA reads TGTGCCAGCAGCTCGGACCTGGGCGAGCAGTACTTC.

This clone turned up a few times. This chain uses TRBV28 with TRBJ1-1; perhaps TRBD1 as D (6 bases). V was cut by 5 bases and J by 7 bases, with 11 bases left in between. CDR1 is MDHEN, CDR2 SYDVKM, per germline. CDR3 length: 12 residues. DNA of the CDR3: TGTGCCAGCAGTGGAAACAGGGATGAAGCTTTCTTT. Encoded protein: CASSGNRDEAFF.

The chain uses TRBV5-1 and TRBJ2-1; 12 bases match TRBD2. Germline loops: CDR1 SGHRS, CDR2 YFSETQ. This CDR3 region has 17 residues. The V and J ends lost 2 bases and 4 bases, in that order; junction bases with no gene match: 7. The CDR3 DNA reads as TGCGCCAGCAGCTTCTCTTCGACTAGCGGGAGTTACAATGAGCAGTTCTTC. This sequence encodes CASSFSSTSGSYNEQFF.

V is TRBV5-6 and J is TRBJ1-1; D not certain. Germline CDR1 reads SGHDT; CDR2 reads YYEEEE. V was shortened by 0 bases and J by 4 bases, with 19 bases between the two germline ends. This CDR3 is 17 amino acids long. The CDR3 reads CASSLAEDALILTEAFF. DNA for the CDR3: TGTGCCAGCAGCTTGGCCGAAGACGCGCTAATCCTCACTGAAGCTTTCTTT. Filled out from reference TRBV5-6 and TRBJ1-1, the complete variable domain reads DAGVTQSPTHLIKTRGQQVTLRCSPKSGHDTVSWYQQALGQGPQFIFQYYEEEERQRGNFPDRFSGHQFPNYSSELNVNALLLGDSALYLCASSLAEDALILTEAFFGQGTRLTVV.

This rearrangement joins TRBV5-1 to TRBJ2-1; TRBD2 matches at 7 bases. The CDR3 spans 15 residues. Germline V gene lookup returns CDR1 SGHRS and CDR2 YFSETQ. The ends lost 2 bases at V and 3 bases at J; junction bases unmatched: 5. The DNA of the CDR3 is TGCGCCAGCAGCTTTCAGCTAGCGGACTACAATGAGCAGTTCTTC. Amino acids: CASSFQLADYNEQFF.

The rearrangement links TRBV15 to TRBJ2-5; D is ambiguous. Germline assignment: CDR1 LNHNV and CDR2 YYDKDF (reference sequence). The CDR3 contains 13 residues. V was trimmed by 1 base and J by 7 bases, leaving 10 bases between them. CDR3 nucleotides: TGTGCCACCAGCAGAGCTCCTCGAGGGACCCAGTACTTC. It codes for CATSRAPRGTQYF.

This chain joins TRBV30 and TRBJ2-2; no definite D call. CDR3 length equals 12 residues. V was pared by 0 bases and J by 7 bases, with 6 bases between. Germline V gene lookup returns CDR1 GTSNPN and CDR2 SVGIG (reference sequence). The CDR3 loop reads CAWSVMGGELFF. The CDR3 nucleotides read TGTGCCTGGAGTGTAATGGGCGGGGAGCTGTTTTTT.

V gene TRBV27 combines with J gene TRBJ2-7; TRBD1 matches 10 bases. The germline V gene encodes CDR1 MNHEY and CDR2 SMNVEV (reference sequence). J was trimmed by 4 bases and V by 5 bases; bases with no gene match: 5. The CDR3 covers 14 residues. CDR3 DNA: TGTGCCAGCAGTGCCCGGGACAGGGGTTACGAGCAGTACTTC. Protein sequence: CASSARDRGYEQYF.

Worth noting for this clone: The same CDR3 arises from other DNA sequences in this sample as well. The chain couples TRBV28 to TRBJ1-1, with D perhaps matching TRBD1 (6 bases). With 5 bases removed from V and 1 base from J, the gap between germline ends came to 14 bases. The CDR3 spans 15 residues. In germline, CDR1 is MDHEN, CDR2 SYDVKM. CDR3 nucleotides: TGTGCCAGCAGTACCGCCGGGGGGCGGAACACTGAAGCTTTCTTT. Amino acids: CASSTAGGRNTEAFF.

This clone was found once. The CDR3 here is CASSSYQTSGRALVQFF. In nucleotides, the CDR3 is TGTGCCAGCAGTTCCTATCAGACTAGCGGGAGGGCCCTTGTGCAGTTCTTC. The chain couples TRBV28 to TRBJ2-1; 14 nucleotides agree with TRBD2. Germline V gene data show CDR1 as MDHEN and CDR2 as SYDVKM. This CDR3 spans 17 amino acids. Losses at the gene ends were 4 bases for V and 12 bases for J; bases not matched to a gene: 14.

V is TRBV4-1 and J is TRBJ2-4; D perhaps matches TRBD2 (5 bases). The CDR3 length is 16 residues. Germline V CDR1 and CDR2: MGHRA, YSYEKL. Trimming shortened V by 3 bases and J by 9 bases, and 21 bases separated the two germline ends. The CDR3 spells CASSQEDLSRSGIQYF. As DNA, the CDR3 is TGCGCCAGCAGCCAGGAGGACCTCTCCAGGAGCGGCATTCAGTACTTC.

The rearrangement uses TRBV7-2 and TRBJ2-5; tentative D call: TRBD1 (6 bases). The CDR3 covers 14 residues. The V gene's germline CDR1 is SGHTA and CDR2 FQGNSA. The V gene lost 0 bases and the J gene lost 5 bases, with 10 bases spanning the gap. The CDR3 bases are TGTGCCAGCAGCTTAGCCACAGGGCTGGAGACCCAGTACTTC. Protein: CASSLATGLETQYF.

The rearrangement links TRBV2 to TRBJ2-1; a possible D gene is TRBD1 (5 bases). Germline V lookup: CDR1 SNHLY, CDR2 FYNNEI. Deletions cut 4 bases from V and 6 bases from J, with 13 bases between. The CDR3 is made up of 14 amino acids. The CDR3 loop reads CASSVGVRLNEQFF. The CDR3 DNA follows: TGTGCCAGCAGTGTAGGGGTCCGACTCAATGAGCAGTTCTTC.

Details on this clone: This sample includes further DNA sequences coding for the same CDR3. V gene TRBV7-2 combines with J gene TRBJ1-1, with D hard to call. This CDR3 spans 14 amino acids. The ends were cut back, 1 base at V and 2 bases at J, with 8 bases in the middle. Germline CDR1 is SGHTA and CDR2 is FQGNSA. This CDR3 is CASSLGTANTEAFF. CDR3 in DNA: TGTGCCAGCAGCTTAGGGACGGCTAACACTGAAGCTTTCTTT.

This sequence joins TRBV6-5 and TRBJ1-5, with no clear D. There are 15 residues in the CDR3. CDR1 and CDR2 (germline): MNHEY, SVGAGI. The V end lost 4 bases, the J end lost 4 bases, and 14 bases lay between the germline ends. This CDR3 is CASSFSFGGNQPQHF. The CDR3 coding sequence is TGTGCCAGCAGTTTCAGTTTTGGAGGAAATCAGCCCCAGCATTTT.

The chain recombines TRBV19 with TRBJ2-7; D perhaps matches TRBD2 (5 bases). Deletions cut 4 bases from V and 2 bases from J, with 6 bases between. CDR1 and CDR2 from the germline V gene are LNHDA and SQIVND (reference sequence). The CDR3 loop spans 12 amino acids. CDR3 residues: CASSKTTYEQYF. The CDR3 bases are TGTGCCAGTAGTAAGACTACCTACGAGCAGTACTTC.

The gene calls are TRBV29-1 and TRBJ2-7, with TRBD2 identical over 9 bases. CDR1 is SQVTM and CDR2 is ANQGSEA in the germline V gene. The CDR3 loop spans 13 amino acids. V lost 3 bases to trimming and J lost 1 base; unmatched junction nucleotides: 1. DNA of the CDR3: TGCAGCGTTGATAGCGGGAGATCCTACGAGCAGTACTTC. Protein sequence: CSVDSGRSYEQYF.

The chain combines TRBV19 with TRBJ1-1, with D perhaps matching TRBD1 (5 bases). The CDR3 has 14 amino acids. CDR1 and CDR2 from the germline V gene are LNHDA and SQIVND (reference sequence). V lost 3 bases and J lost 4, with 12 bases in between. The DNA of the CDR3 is TGTGCCAGTAGTATGAGGGGCAGGGTCACTGAAGCTTTCTTT. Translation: CASSMRGRVTEAFF.

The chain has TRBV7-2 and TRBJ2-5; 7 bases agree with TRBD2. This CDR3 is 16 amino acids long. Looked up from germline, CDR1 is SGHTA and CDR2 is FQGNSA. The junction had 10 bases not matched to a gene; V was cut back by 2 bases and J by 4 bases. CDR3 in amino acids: CASSLSIGTMVETQYF. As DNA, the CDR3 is TGTGCCAGCAGCTTAAGTATAGGGACTATGGTAGAGACCCAGTACTTC. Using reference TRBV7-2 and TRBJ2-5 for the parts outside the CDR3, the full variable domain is GAGVSQSPSNKVTEKGKDVELRCDPISGHTALYWYRQSLGQGLEFLIYFQGNSAPDKSGLPSDRFSAERTGGSVSTLTIQRTQQEDSAVYLCASSLSIGTMVETQYFGPGTRLLVL.

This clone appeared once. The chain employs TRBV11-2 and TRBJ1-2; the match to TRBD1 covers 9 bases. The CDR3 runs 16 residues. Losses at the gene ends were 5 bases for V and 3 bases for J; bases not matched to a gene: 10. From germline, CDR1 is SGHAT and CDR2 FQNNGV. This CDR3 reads CASSGVGQGYDYGYTF. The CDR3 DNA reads TGTGCCAGCAGCGGGGTAGGACAGGGGTACGACTATGGCTACACCTTC.

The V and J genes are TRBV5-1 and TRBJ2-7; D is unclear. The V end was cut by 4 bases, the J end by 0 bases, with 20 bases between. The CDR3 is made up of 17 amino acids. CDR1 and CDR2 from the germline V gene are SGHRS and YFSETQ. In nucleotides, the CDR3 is TGCGCCAGCAGCCTGACCTTTAGTGGTCCTGGCTCCTACGAGCAGTACTTC. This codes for CASSLTFSGPGSYEQYF.

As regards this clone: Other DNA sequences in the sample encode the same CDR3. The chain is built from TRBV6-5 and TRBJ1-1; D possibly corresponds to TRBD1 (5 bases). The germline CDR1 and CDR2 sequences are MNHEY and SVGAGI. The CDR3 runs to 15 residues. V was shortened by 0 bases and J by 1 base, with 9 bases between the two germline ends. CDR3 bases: TGTGCCAGCAGTTACTCGGGGCAGGGGAACACTGAAGCTTTCTTT. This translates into CASSYSGQGNTEAFF.

The CDR3 loop reads CASSQDYRTSGYNEQFF. In nucleotides, the CDR3 is TGTGCCAGCAGCCAAGATTACAGGACTAGCGGTTACAATGAGCAGTTCTTC. The rearrangement uses TRBV4-2 and TRBJ2-1, with 10 bases that match TRBD2. Trimming removed 0 bases from V and 4 bases from J; junction bases left unmatched: 6. Germline V lookup: CDR1 LGHNA, CDR2 YNFKEQ. The CDR3 sequence is 17 residues long.

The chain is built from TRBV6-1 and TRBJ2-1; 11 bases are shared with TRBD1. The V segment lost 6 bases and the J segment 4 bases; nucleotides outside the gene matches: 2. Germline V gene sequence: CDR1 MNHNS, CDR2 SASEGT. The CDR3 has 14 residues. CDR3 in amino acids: CASSGTGGYNEQFF. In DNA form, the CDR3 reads TGTGCCAGCAGCGGGACAGGGGGGTACAATGAGCAGTTCTTC.